A single sample is the source of the 17 T cell receptor beta chains below, sequenced in a study of regulatory T cells in long-lasting Graves disease. Combining iRepertoire HTBI primers with Arm-PCR of CDR3 regions, the authors built TCR beta libraries. TCRdb itself ran the multiplex PCR reads through MiXCR, one entry per CDR3 protein. This table holds 420,000 or so distinct CDR3 sequences, around 15% found once. Regarding time point: newly diagnosed GD, antithyroid drugs for less than 3 months. PBMCs were the source of the RNA used for TCR sequencing. A further study also used this sample, focusing on T cells in Graves' hyperthyroidism and ophthalmopathy.

The material sequenced was peripheral blood mononuclear cells (PBMCs), taken at new diagnosis, from a patient treated with antithyroid drugs. Receptor source: a young woman with Graves disease.

The chain links TRBV9 to TRBJ2-7; TRBD2 might be the D (6 bases). CDR1 is SGDLS, CDR2 YYNGEE, per germline. Trimming left V 0 bases short and J 2 bases short, with 12 bases between. The CDR3 sequence is 15 residues long. The CDR3 region is CASSVARDSAYEQYF. In DNA, the CDR3 is TGTGCCAGCAGCGTAGCACGGGACTCAGCCTACGAGCAGTACTTC.

The chain recombines TRBV24-1 with TRBJ2-5, with TRBD2 as a possible D gene (6 bases). Trimming stripped 4 bases from V and 5 bases from J, with 13 bases between. The CDR3 has 14 residues. Germline V lookup: CDR1 KGHDR, CDR2 SFDVKD. The CDR3 spells CATSDPGETETQYF. The DNA for the CDR3 is TGTGCCACCAGTGACCCGGGGGAAACGGAGACCCAGTACTTC.

The rearrangement joins TRBV29-1 to TRBJ2-1; 8 bases line up with TRBD2. Germline loops: CDR1 SQVTM, CDR2 ANQGSEA. The CDR3 loop spans 14 amino acids. The V and J ends lost 5 bases and 6 bases, in that order; junction bases with no gene match: 9. The CDR3 DNA is TGCAGCGTTCCCGGGACTAGAACCCCCAATGAGCAGTTCTTC. Its protein product is CSVPGTRTPNEQFF.

A few counts support this clonotype. CDR3 bases: TGTGCCAGCAGTGATCCGACAGGATATAGCAATCAGCCCCAGCATTTT. It specifies CASSDPTGYSNQPQHF. V gene TRBV6-2 or TRBV6-3 combines with J gene TRBJ1-5; D possibly corresponds to TRBD1 (6 bases). The CDR3 sequence is 16 residues long. Trimming took 5 bases from V and 0 from J, leaving 14 bases between them. Germline-derived CDR1 and CDR2 are MNHEY and SVGEGT.

This clonotype was seen ten or more times. This sequence joins TRBV29-1 and TRBJ2-1; 8 bases agree with TRBD1. Germline lookup yields CDR1 SQVTM and CDR2 ANQGSEA. The CDR3 covers 12 residues. The trim removed 7 bases at V and 7 bases at J, leaving 6 bases unmatched. CDR3 in amino acids: CSARQGMNEQFF. CDR3 nucleotide sequence: TGCAGCGCCCGACAGGGGATGAATGAGCAGTTCTTC.

This clonotype occurred many times. The rearrangement uses TRBV6-2 or TRBV6-3 and TRBJ2-1; 13 nucleotides align to TRBD2. J gave up 13 bases and V 9 bases, and 18 bases lay outside the gene matches. Germline CDR1 MNHEY, CDR2 SVGEGT. This CDR3 region has 16 residues. CDR3 protein: CASDNRPGLAGWVQFF. The CDR3, as DNA: TGTGCCAGTGACAATCGACCGGGACTAGCGGGATGGGTCCAGTTCTTC.

The V and J genes are TRBV6-1 and TRBJ2-5, with 12 positions matching TRBD2. Per the germline V gene, CDR1 is MNHNS and CDR2 is SASEGT. J lost 4 bases, V lost 6 bases, and 12 bases had no gene match. The CDR3 totals 17 residues. CDR3 protein: CASSLHVTSGSTETQYF. The CDR3 DNA sequence: TGTGCCAGCAGCCTCCATGTGACTAGCGGGAGCACAGAGACCCAGTACTTC.

This clonotype was counted many times. The chain combines TRBV28 with TRBJ2-2, with 7 bases aligning to TRBD1. The J segment lost 0 bases and the V segment lost 5 bases, leaving 6 bases of the junction unmatched. The CDR3 is 16 amino acids. CDR1 and CDR2 from the germline V gene are MDHEN and SYDVKM. The DNA of the CDR3 is TGTGCCAGCAGTCCGACACAGGGGTCGAACACCGGGGAGCTGTTTTTT. Translating it yields CASSPTQGSNTGELFF. The full variable domain, in which reference TRBV28 and TRBJ2-2 provide the parts outside the CDR3, is DVKVTQSSRYLVKRTGEKVFLECVQDMDHENMFWYRQDPGLGLRLIYFSYDVKMKEKGDIPEGYSVSREKKERFSLILESASTNQTSMYLCASSPTQGSNTGELFFGEGSRLTVL.

Ten or more counts support this clonotype. The gene calls are TRBV10-3 and TRBJ2-1; D is unresolved. The CDR3 runs to 15 residues. Germline CDR1 ENHRY, CDR2 SYGVKD. Trimming took 1 base from V and 5 from J, leaving 12 bases between them. The CDR3, as DNA: TGTGCCATCAGTGAGTTGGGATCCCTAGACAATGAGCAGTTCTTC. This gives the protein CAISELGSLDNEQFF.

A few counts support this clonotype. This chain's CDR3 is CASSLTPETEAFF. The CDR3 nucleotides read TGTGCCAGCAGCTTGACCCCAGAGACTGAAGCTTTCTTT. V usage is TRBV5-4 and J usage is TRBJ1-1; D call uncertain. The CDR3 sequence is 13 residues long. Looked up from germline, CDR1 is SGHNT and CDR2 is YYREEE (reference sequence). V lost 1 base and J 5 bases, leaving 9 bases between the germline ends.

The table lists this clonotype with many counts. The chain employs TRBV20-1 and TRBJ1-5; 7 bases fit TRBD1. There are 13 residues in the CDR3. Trimming removed 3 bases from V and 7 bases from J; junction bases left unmatched: 6. Germline CDR1 and CDR2: DFQATT and SNEGSKA (reference sequence). The CDR3 sequence: CSASWQGGQPQHF. CDR3 sequence (DNA): TGCAGTGCTAGTTGGCAGGGGGGACAGCCCCAGCATTTT.

This clonotype was counted at least ten times. CDR3 sequence: CASSLMLQNYEQYF. The CDR3 nucleotides are TGTGCCAGCAGCTTAATGTTACAGAACTACGAGCAGTACTTC. V and J are TRBV7-9 and TRBJ2-7; D not resolved. The germline V gene has CDR1 SEHNR and CDR2 FQNEAQ (reference sequence). CDR3 length equals 14 residues. The ends were cut back, 2 bases at V and 3 bases at J, with 11 bases in the middle.

The V gene is TRBV3-1, the J gene TRBJ2-1; 7 bases are a match to TRBD2. CDR1 and CDR2 from the germline V gene are LGHDT and YNNKEL (reference sequence). The CDR3 contains 18 residues. The trim removed 3 bases at V and 8 bases at J, leaving 19 bases unmatched. CDR3 in amino acids: CASSHPGTMPRGYDEQFF. The CDR3 nucleotides are TGTGCCAGCAGCCATCCCGGGACTATGCCGAGGGGATACGATGAGCAGTTCTTC.

In its sample, this clonotype was seen a few times. The V gene is TRBV10-3, the J gene TRBJ2-1, with a weak D call TRBD2 (6 bases). The germline V gene has CDR1 ENHRY and CDR2 SYGVKD. Deletions cut 8 bases from V and 8 bases from J, with 22 bases between. CDR3 length: 15 residues. The CDR3 spells CAIPGPGTPTDEQFF. CDR3 nucleotide sequence: TGTGCCATCCCGGGCCCAGGGACTCCTACGGATGAGCAGTTCTTC.

The chain carries TRBV7-3 and TRBJ2-1; D uncertain. CDR1 SGHTA and CDR2 FQGTGA come from the germline V gene. The length of the CDR3 is 13 residues. V lost 1 base and J 10 bases, leaving 11 bases between the germline ends. CDR3 sequence (DNA): TGTGCCAGCAGCTTAAGCACTCACCGCGAGCAGTTCTTC. Translated, it gives CASSLSTHREQFF.

This clonotype was counted between two and nine times. The V and J genes are TRBV27 and TRBJ2-7; no definite D call. V was cut by 3 bases and J by 3 bases, with 9 bases left in between. The CDR3 totals 13 residues. In germline, CDR1 is MNHEY, CDR2 SMNVEV (reference sequence). The CDR3 loop is CASSLIEDYEQYF. CDR3 sequence (DNA): TGTGCCAGCAGTTTGATTGAGGACTACGAGCAGTACTTC.

The rearrangement links TRBV29-1 to TRBJ2-7, with TRBD2 identical over 10 bases. V shed 4 bases, J shed 7 bases, and the junction held 10 bases outside the gene matches. CDR3 length: 14 residues. CDR1 and CDR2 from the germline V gene are SQVTM and ANQGSEA. The CDR3 region is CSVGPSGSTEEQYF. The CDR3 region has the DNA TGCAGCGTTGGCCCTAGCGGGAGCACGGAAGAGCAGTACTTC.